This record covers a single TCR beta chain. Its antigen is not identified. The sample comes from a study of response to subunit inactivated influenza vaccine. General study points: With each seasonal influenza vaccination, the authors suggested, few new T cells are recruited.

This CDR3 spans 13 amino acids. Trimming took off 0 bases at V and 9 bases at J, with 11 bases between the two ends. TCRdb recomputed calls from the RT-PCR reads with MiXCR, one row per CDR3 protein. The sample lists about 780,000 distinct CDR3 sequences; less than 20% were seen once. This sequence joins TRBV12-3 or TRBV12-4 and TRBJ2-5; D is possibly TRBD1 or TRBD2 (5 bases each). Sequencing was performed on PBMCs from blood, taken 4 to 6 days after vaccination. This clonotype was obtained from a man over 45 who received an inactivated influenza vaccine. The CDR3 spells CASSLAVLGAQYF. The CDR3 DNA sequence: TGTGCCAGCAGTTTAGCCGTCCTGGGGGCCCAGTACTTC.